This TCR beta chain originates from a study of memory CD4+ T cells and cytomegalovirus serostatus. The overall study: Healthy Belgian adult donors included roughly ten CMV-positive and some 23 CMV-negative people.

Single viable CD3+CD4+CD8-CD45RO+ cells were sorted as the memory CD4+ T cells. Serum IgG to CMV pp150, pp28, p38 and p52 defined serostatus. Total CD4+ T cells were enriched by CD4 positive selection. Clones were read by immunoSEQ multiplex PCR, and TCRdb kept only the in-frame ones, dropping some. The table has 20,000 to 30,000 clones, over 70% seen once. Germline V gives CDR1 MDHEN, CDR2 SYDVKM. CDR3 length equals 11 residues. With regard to this clone: Mismatch with germline at one junction end may stem from a read error.

Sequenced: memory CD4+ T cells from blood. This chain links TRBV28 with TRBJ1-1, with D perhaps TRBD1 (5 bases). The TCR originated in an adult in good health and CMV-seronegative. CDR3 DNA sequence: TGTGCCAGCATCCTGGACACTAAAGCTTTCTTT. Translation gives CASILDTKAFF.